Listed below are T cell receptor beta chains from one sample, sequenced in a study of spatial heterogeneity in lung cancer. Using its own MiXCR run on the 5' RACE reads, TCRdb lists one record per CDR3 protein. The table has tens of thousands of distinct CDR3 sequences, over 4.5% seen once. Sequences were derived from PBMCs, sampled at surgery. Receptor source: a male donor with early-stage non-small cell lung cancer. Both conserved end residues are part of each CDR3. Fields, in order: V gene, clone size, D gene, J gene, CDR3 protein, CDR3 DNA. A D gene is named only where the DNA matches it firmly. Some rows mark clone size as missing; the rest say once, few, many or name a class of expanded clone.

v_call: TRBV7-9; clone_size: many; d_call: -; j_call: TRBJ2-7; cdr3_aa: CASSLMGASYEQYF; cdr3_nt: TGTGCCAGCAGCTTAATGGGGGCAAGCTACGAGCAGTACTTC
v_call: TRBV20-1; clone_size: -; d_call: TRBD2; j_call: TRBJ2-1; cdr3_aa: CSASSGAGVYNEQFF; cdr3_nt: TGCAGTGCTAGCTCAGGAGCGGGGGTGTACAATGAGCAGTTCTTC
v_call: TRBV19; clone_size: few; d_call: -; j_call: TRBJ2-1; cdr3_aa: CATAAGGSSEQFF; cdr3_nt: TGTGCCACAGCCGCTGGGGGTAGTAGTGAGCAGTTCTTC
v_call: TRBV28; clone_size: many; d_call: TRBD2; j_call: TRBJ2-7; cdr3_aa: CASSTRLAGVSYEQYF; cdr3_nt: TGTGCCAGCAGCACCCGACTAGCGGGAGTGTCCTACGAGCAGTACTTC
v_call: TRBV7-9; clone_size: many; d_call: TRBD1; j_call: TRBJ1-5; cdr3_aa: CASSQGQYRDNQPQHF; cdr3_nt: TGTGCCAGCAGTCAGGGACAGTACAGGGACAATCAGCCCCAGCATTTT
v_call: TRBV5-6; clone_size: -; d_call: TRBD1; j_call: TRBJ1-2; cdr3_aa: CASTLFTGQSNYGYTF; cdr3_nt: TGTGCCAGCACCTTGTTTACGGGACAGTCTAACTATGGCTACACCTTC
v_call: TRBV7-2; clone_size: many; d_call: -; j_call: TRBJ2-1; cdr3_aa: CASSLEASWYNEQFF; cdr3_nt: TGTGCCAGCAGCTTAGAAGCCTCCTGGTACAATGAGCAGTTCTTC
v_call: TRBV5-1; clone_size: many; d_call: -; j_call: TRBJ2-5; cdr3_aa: CASSLGDLLLQETQYF; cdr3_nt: TGCGCCAGCAGCTTGGGGGACCTTCTCCTGCAAGAGACCCAGTACTTC
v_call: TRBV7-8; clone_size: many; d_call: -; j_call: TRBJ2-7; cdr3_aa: CASSPRWGPGSYEQYF; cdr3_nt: TGTGCCAGCAGCCCCCGGTGGGGGCCTGGCTCCTACGAGCAGTACTTC
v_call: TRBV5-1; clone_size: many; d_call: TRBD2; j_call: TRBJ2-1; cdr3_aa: CASKPLAGGTYNEQFF; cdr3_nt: TGCGCCAGCAAACCACTAGCGGGAGGCACCTACAATGAGCAGTTCTTC
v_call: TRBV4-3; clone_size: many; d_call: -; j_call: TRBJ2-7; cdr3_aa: CASSQEEGVRDEQYF; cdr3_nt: TGCGCCAGCAGCCAAGAAGAGGGGGTCCGGGACGAGCAGTACTTC
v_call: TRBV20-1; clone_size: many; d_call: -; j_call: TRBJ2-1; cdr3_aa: CSASLNPNEQFF; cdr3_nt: TGCAGTGCTAGTCTAAATCCCAATGAGCAGTTCTTC
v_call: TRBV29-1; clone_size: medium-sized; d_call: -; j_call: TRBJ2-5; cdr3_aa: CSVEEGKGRRESETQYF; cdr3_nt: TGCAGCGTTGAAGAGGGAAAGGGCCGAAGAGAGAGCGAGACCCAGTACTTC
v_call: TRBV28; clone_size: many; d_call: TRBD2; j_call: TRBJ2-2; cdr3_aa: CASSSRLAGVRITGELFF; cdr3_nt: TGTGCCAGCAGTTCCCGACTAGCGGGGGTACGAATCACCGGGGAGCTGTTTTTT
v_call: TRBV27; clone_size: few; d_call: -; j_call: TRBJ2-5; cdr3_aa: CASRIAALVEGTQYF; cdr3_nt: TGTGCCAGCAGAATTGCGGCACTAGTTGAGGGGACCCAGTACTTC
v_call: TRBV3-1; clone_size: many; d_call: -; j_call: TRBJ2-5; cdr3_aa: CASSPTEQETQYF; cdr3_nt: TGTGCCAGCTCCCCCACCGAACAAGAGACCCAGTACTTC
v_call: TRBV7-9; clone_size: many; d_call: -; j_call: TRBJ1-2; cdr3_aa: CASSVSGTARNYGYTF; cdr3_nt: TGTGCCAGCAGCGTCTCCGGGACGGCGCGTAACTATGGCTACACCTTC
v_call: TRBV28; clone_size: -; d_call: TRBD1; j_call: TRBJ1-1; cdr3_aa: CASSQSGTGNTEAFF; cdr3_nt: TGTGCCAGCAGCCAAAGCGGGACAGGGAACACTGAAGCTTTCTTT
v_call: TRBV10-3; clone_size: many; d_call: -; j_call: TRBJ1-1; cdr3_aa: CAISVLELSGTEAFF; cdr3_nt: TGTGCCATCAGTGTCCTAGAACTTAGCGGCACTGAAGCTTTCTTT
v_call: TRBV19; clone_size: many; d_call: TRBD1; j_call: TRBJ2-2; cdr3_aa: CASSPRQGEAGELFF; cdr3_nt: TGTGCCAGTAGTCCAAGACAGGGGGAAGCCGGGGAGCTGTTTTTT
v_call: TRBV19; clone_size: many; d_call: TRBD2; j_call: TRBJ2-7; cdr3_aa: CAVRQRESPYEQYF; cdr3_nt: TGTGCCGTAAGACAGCGGGAGTCTCCCTACGAGCAGTACTTC
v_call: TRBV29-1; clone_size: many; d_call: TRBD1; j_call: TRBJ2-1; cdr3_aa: CSVAGTGGSSYNEQFF; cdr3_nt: TGCAGCGTCGCGGGGACAGGGGGTAGCTCCTACAATGAGCAGTTCTTC
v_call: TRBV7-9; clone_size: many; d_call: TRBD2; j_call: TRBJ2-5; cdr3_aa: CASSLSGGSQETQYF; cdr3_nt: TGTGCCAGCAGCCTTAGCGGGGGGTCCCAAGAGACCCAGTACTTC
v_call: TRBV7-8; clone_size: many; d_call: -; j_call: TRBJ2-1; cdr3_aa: CASRSPFRGASYEQFF; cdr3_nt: TGTGCCAGCAGATCACCTTTCCGGGGGGCCAGTTATGAGCAGTTCTTC
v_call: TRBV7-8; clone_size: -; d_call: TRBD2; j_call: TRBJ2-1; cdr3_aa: CASSFPSGRSDNEQFF; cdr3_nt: TGTGCCAGCAGCTTCCCTAGCGGGAGATCTGACAATGAGCAGTTCTTC
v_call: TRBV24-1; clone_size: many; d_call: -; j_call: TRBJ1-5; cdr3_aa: CATSDPRGGRRHF; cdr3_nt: TGTGCCACCAGTGACCCCCGGGGGGGGCGAAGGCATTTT
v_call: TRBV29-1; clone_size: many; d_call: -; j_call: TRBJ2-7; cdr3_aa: CSVGPASYEQYF; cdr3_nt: TGCAGCGTCGGCCCGGCCTCCTACGAGCAGTACTTC
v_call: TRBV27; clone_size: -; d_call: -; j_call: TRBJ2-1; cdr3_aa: CATSPPAVVHNEQFF; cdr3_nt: TGTGCCACCTCCCCGCCAGCGGTGGTCCACAATGAGCAGTTCTTC
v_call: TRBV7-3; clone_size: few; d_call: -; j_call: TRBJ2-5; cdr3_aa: CASSPRGSETQYF; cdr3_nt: TGTGCCAGCAGCCCACGAGGATCGGAGACCCAGTACTTC
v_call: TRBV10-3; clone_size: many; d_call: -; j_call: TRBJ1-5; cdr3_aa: CAISGGGYSNQPQHF; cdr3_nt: TGTGCCATCAGCGGGGGGGGCTATAGCAATCAGCCCCAGCATTTT
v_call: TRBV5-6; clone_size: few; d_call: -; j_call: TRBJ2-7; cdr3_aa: CASSSGRLYEQYF; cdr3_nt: TGTGCCAGCAGCTCCGGACGGTTGTACGAGCAGTACTTC
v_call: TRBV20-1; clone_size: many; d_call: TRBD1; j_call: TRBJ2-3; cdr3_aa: CSGKRDRVADTQYF; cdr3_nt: TGCAGTGGCAAACGGGACAGGGTAGCGGATACGCAGTATTTT
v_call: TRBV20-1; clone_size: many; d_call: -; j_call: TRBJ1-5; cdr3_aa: CSASEGYSNQPQHF; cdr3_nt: TGCAGTGCTAGTGAGGGTTATAGCAATCAGCCCCAGCATTTT
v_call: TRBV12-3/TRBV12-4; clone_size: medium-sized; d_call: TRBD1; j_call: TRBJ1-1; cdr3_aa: CASSRGQGPEAFF; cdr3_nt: TGTGCCAGCAGCCGGGGACAGGGTCCAGAAGCTTTCTTT
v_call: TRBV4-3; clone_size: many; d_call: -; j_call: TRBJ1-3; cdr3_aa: CASSHPDGTLGNTIYF; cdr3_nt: TGCGCCAGCAGCCACCCCGACGGGACACTCGGAAACACCATATATTTT
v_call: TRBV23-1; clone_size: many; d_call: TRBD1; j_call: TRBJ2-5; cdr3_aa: CASSQLRQGRQETQYF; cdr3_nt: TGCGCCAGCAGTCAATTACGACAGGGAAGGCAAGAGACCCAGTACTTC
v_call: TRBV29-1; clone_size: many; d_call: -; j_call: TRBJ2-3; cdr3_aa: CSVEDRRDTQYF; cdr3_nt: TGCAGCGTTGAAGACAGGCGAGATACGCAGTATTTT
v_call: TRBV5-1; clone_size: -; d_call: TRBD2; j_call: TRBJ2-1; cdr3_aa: CASSLSLAGLNNKQFF; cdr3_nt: TGCGCCAGCAGCTTGAGCCTAGCGGGGCTAAACAATAAGCAGTTCTTC
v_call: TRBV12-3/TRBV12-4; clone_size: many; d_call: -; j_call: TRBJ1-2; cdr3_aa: CASSLVVGLGYTF; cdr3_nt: TGTGCCAGCAGTTTAGTTGTGGGGTTGGGCTACACCTTC
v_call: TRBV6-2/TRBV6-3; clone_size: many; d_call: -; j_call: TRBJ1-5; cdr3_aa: CASRSTGSGQPQHF; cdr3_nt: TGTGCCAGCAGATCAACAGGGTCGGGTCAGCCCCAGCATTTT
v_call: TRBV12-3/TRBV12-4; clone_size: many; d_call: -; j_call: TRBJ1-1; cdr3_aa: CASLGTLEPEAFF; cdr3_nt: TGTGCCAGTTTAGGGACCTTGGAACCTGAAGCTTTCTTT
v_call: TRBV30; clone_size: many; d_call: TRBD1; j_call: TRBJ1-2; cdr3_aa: CAWTGQTTNYGYTF; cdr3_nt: TGTGCCTGGACGGGACAGACAACTAACTATGGCTACACCTTC
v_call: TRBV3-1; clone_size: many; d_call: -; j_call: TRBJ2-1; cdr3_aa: CASSLSSYNEQFF; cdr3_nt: TGTGCCAGCAGCTTGAGCTCCTACAATGAGCAGTTCTTC
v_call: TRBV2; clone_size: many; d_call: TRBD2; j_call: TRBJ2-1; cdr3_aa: CASFGGGAGNEQFF; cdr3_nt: TGTGCCAGCTTCGGCGGGGGGGCAGGGAATGAGCAGTTCTTC
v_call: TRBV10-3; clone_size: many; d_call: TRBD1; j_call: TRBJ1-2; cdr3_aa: CAISNTGDYGYTF; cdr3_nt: TGTGCCATCAGCAACACAGGGGACTATGGCTACACCTTC
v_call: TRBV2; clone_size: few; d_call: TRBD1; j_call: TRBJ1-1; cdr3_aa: CASSEAGGRGGTEAFF; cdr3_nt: TGTGCCAGCAGTGAAGCAGGGGGCAGGGGAGGCACTGAAGCTTTCTTT
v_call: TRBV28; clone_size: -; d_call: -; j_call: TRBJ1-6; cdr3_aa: CASTPAGGGNSPLHF; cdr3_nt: TGTGCCAGCACCCCGGCGGGGGGCGGTAATTCACCCCTCCACTTT
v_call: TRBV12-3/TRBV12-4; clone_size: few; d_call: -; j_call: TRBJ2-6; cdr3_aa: CASLRGSSGANVLTF; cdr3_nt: TGTGCCAGCCTCAGAGGGAGCTCTGGGGCCAACGTCCTGACTTTC
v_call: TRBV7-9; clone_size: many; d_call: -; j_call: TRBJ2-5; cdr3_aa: CASSLDPGRETQYF; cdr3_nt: TGTGCCAGCAGCTTAGATCCAGGTCGAGAGACCCAGTACTTC
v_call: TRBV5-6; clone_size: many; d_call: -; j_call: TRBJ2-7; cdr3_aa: CASSLQFRGRYEQYF; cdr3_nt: TGTGCCAGCAGCTTGCAATTTAGGGGCAGGTACGAGCAGTACTTC
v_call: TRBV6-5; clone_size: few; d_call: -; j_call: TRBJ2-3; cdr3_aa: CASRAGRVPSTDTQYF; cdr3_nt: TGTGCCAGCCGGGCGGGGCGGGTACCTAGCACAGATACGCAGTATTTT
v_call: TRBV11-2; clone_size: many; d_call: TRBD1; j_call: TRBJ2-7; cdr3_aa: CASSLDWDSVYEQYF; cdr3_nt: TGTGCCAGCAGCTTAGATTGGGACAGCGTCTACGAGCAGTACTTC
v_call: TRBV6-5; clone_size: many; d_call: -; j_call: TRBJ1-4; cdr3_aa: CASSSPTRGGEKLFF; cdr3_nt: TGTGCCAGCAGTTCGCCGACCCGAGGTGGGGAAAAACTGTTTTTT
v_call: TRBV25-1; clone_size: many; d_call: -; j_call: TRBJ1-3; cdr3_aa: CASSQTGTGNTIYF; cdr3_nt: TGTGCCAGCAGCCAAACAGGGACTGGAAACACCATATATTTT
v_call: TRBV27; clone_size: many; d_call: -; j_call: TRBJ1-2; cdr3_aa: CASSPSRGGPFGYTF; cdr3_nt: TGTGCCAGCAGTCCCTCTCGTGGTGGGCCTTTTGGCTACACCTTC